This TCR beta chain was recovered during a study of blood T cell repertoires in COVID-19. Across the study: Donors in the United States, Italy and Spain gave samples during acute or convalescent COVID-19. Sources were T cells, B-cell-depleted T cells, or PBMCs; the material itself was cDNA or gDNA.

As processed by the authors: Reference gene primer amplification gave nucleated cell count estimates. TCRdb keeps only in-frame clones here, not all; method: immunoSEQ multiplex PCR. For V, J and clone size, that table is used; D and trimming come from the DNA. The sample lists 180,000 or so clones; roughly 85% were seen once. The V and J ends lost 5 bases and 4 bases, in that order; junction bases with no gene match: 4. This CDR3 comprises 13 residues. Germline lookup yields CDR1 MDHEN and CDR2 SYDVKM. The sequence derives from a man in his 60s with acute or convalescent COVID-19. Sequencing input: peripheral blood. This rearrangement joins TRBV28 to TRBJ1-2, with 7 bases matching TRBD1. Written as DNA, the CDR3 is TGTGCCAGCAGTAGGGGGGACAGCTATGGCTACACCTTC. Translated: CASSRGDSYGYTF.